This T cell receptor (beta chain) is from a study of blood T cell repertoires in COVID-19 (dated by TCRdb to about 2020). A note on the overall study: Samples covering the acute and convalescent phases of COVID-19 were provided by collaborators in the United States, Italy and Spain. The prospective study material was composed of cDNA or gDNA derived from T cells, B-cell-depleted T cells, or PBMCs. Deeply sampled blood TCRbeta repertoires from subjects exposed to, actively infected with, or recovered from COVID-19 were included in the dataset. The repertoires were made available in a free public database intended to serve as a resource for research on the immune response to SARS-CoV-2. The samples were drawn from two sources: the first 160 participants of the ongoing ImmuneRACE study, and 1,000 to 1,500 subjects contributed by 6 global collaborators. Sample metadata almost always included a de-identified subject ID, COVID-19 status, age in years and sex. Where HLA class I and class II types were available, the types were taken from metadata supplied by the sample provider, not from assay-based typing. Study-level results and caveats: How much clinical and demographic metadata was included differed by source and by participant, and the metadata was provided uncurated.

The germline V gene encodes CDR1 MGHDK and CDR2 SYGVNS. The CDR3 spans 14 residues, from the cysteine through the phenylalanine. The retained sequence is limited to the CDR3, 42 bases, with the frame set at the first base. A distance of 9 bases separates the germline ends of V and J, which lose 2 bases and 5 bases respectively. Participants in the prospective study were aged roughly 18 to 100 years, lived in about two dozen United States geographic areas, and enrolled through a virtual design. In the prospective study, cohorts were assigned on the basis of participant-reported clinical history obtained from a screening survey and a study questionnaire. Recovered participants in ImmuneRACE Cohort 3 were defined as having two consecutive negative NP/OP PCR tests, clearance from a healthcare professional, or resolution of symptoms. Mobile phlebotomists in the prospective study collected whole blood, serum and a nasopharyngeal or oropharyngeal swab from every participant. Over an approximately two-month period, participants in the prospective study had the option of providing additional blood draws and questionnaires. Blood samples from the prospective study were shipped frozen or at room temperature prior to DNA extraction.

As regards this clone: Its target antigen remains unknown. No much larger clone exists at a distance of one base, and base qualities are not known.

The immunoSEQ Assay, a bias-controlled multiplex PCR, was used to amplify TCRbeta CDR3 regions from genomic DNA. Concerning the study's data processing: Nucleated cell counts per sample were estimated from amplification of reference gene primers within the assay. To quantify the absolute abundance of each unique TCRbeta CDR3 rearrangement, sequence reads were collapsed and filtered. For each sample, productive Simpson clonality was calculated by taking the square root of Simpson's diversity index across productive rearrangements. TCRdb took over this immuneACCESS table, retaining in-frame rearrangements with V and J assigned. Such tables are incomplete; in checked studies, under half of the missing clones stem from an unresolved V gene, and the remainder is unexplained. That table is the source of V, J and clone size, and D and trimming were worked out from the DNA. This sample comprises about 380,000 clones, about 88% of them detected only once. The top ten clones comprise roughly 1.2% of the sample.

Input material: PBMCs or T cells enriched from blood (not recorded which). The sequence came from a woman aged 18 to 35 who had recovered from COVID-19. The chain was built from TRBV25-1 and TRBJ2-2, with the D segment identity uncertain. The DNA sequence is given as TGTGCCAGCAGTGAAGTTGACGGGACCGGGGAGCTGTTTTTT. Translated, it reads CASSEVDGTGELFF.